The next 5 T cell receptor beta chains were all read from a single sample in a study of control samples from healthy donors and cancer patients. TCRdb keeps only in-frame clones here, not all; method: immunoSEQ multiplex PCR. The profile shows 70,000 to 100,000 clones, roughly nine tenths of them singletons. The sequencing input was blood. The receptor source for this set is a woman aged 60-70 years in good health.

This clone was recorded once. The chain joins TRBV29-1 to TRBJ2-4, with 7 nucleotides matching TRBD1. The CDR3 is 16 amino acids. Germline assignment: CDR1 SQVTM and CDR2 ANQGSEA. Trimming at V came to 5 bases and at J to 0 bases, leaving 10 bases not matched to a gene. CDR3 sequence reads: CSVRQGTPLAKNIQYF. The CDR3 coding sequence is TGCAGCGTTCGACAGGGAACCCCGCTAGCCAAAAACATTCAGTACTTC.

In its sample, this clone was seen once. The J gene is TRBJ1-4, the V gene TRBV5-1, with D unclear. This CDR3 has 13 amino acids. Trimming removed 0 bases from V and 5 bases from J, with 5 bases in between. Germline CDR1 SGHRS, CDR2 YFSETQ. The CDR3 DNA is TGCGCCAGCAGCTTGGGGCAGAATGAAAAACTGTTTTTT. Its protein is CASSLGQNEKLFF.

The rearrangement uses TRBV28 and TRBJ2-1; D not certain. The germline gives CDR1 MDHEN, CDR2 SYDVKM. With 3 bases removed from V and 6 bases from J, the gap between germline ends came to 15 bases. The length of the CDR3 is 15 residues. DNA of the CDR3: TGTGCCAGCAGTTTGAGGCAGATTTGGTCCAATGAGCAGTTCTTC. Its translation is CASSLRQIWSNEQFF.

The V call is TRBV6-5, the J call TRBJ1-1; D is possibly TRBD1 (5 bases). CDR1 and CDR2 (germline): MNHEY, SVGAGI. CDR3 size: 14 residues. V lost 5 bases and J lost 5, with 15 bases in between. The CDR3 DNA sequence: TGTGCCAGCAGTAGAGGGGCAGGGAGAACTGAAGCTTTCTTT. Translating it yields CASSRGAGRTEAFF.

The chain employs TRBV18 and TRBJ1-5, with TRBD1 matching over 7 bases. The length of the CDR3 is 15 residues. Losses at the gene ends were 3 bases for V and 0 bases for J; bases not matched to a gene: 2. From germline, CDR1 is KGHSH and CDR2 LQKENI. CDR3 in DNA: TGTGCCAGCTCACCGGGACAGCATAGCAATCAGCCCCAGCATTTT. Translation: CASSPGQHSNQPQHF.